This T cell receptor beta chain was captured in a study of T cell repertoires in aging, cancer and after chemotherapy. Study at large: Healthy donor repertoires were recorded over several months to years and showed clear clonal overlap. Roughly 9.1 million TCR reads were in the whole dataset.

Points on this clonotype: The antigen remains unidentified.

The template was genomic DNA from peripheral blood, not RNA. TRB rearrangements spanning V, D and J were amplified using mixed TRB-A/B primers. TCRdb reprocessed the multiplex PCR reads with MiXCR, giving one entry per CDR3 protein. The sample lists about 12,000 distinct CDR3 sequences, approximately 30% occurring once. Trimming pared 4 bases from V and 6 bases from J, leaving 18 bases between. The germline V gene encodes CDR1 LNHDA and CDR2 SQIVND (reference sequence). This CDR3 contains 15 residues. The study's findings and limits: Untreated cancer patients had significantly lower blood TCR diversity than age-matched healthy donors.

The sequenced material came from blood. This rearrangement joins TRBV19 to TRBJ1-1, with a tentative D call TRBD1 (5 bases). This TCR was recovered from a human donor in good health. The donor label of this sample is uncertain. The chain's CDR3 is CASSTQEGVGAEAFF. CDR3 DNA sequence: TGTGCCAGTAGTACCCAGGAGGGCGTAGGGGCTGAAGCTTTCTTT.